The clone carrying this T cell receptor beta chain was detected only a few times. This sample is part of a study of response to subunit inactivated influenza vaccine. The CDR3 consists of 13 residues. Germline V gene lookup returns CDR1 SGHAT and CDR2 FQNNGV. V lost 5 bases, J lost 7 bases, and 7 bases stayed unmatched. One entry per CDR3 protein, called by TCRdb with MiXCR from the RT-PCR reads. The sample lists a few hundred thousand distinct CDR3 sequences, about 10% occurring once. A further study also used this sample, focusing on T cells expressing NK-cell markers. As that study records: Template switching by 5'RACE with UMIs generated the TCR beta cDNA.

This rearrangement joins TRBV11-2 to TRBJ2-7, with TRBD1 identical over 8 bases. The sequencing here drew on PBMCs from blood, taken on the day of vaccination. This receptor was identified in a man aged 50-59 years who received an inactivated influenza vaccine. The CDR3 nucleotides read TGTGCCAGCAGCCTACGACAGGGGCCGGAGCAGTACTTC. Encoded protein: CASSLRQGPEQYF.